This T cell receptor beta chain was identified during a study of blood T cell repertoires in COVID-19. Turning to the study itself: Some COVID-19 samples were acute and others convalescent; all came from the United States, Italy and Spain. Nucleic acid was either cDNA or gDNA, and it came from T cells, B-cell-depleted T cells, or PBMCs.

The CDR3 runs 15 residues. J lost 2 bases, V lost 8 bases, and 9 bases had no gene match. Germline V gene data show CDR1 as MNHEY and CDR2 as SVGAGI. In the source study's methods: Cell counts per sample came from amplifying reference gene primers. Repertoires were generated with immunoSEQ multiplex PCR, while TCRdb's copy carries only in-frame clones and drops some. V, J and clone size are those of that table, while D and trimming were read from the DNA. The data show about 150,000 clones, about 85% seen once. Sequenced: peripheral blood. The rearrangement joins TRBV6-5 to TRBJ1-5, with 7 bases identical to TRBD1. The TCR originated in a woman in her 70s with acute or convalescent COVID-19. The CDR3 reads CASAREGQGNQPQHF. The CDR3 DNA reads as TGTGCCAGCGCCCGGGAAGGACAGGGCAATCAGCCCCAGCATTTT.